This is a list of T cell receptor beta chains from one sample in a study of CD8+CD57+ T cells in acquired aplastic anemia. Each CDR3 protein is one row after TCRdb ran MiXCR on the reads. Of about 180,000 distinct CDR3 sequences in the sample, around 48% are singletons; the top ten hold roughly 1.2%. The sequencing input was sorted CD4+, CD8+, or CD8+CD57+ T cells (not recorded which) from PBMCs. These receptor sequences come from a human donor with aplastic anemia. CDR3s include the opening cysteine and the closing phenylalanine or tryptophan. The order of the fields is clone size, CDR3 length, V gene, D gene, J gene, CDR3 protein, CDR3 DNA. The D gene is left open where the match is weak. Clone size is not always given. Where it is, it says once, few, many or a class for expanded clones.

clone size: many
CDR3 length: 14
V gene: TRBV7-9
D gene: TRBD1
J gene: TRBJ1-6
CDR3 protein: CASSEQGENSPLHF
CDR3 DNA: TGTGCCAGCAGCGAGCAGGGGGAAAATTCACCCCTCCACTTT

clone size: -
CDR3 length: 13
V gene: TRBV25-1
D gene: -
J gene: TRBJ1-6
CDR3 protein: CASSDGANSPLHF
CDR3 DNA: TGTGCCAGCAGTGACGGGGCCAATTCACCCCTCCACTTT

clone size: few
CDR3 length: 14
V gene: TRBV6-1
D gene: TRBD2
J gene: TRBJ2-1
CDR3 protein: CASRRAGGQGEQFF
CDR3 DNA: TGTGCCAGCAGACGAGCGGGGGGGCAGGGTGAGCAGTTCTTC

clone size: many
CDR3 length: 15
V gene: TRBV2
D gene: -
J gene: TRBJ2-3
CDR3 protein: CASSEEGIGADTQYF
CDR3 DNA: TGTGCCAGCAGTGAGGAGGGGATAGGCGCAGATACGCAGTATTTT

clone size: few
CDR3 length: 13
V gene: TRBV24-1
D gene: -
J gene: TRBJ1-1
CDR3 protein: CATSDLSREEAFF
CDR3 DNA: TGTGCCACCAGTGATTTGTCGCGGGAGGAAGCTTTCTTT

clone size: -
CDR3 length: 13
V gene: TRBV2
D gene: TRBD1
J gene: TRBJ1-6
CDR3 protein: CASTGQGNSPLHF
CDR3 DNA: TGTGCCAGCACGGGACAGGGGAATTCACCCCTCCACTTT

clone size: -
CDR3 length: 15
V gene: TRBV5-4
D gene: -
J gene: TRBJ1-2
CDR3 protein: CASSRSLLGDYGYTF
CDR3 DNA: TGTGCCAGCAGCCGCAGCCTCCTGGGAGACTATGGCTACACCTTC

clone size: many
CDR3 length: 17
V gene: TRBV9
D gene: TRBD1
J gene: TRBJ2-1
CDR3 protein: CASSVVGGTGGYNEQFF
CDR3 DNA: TGTGCCAGCAGCGTAGTAGGGGGGACAGGGGGCTACAATGAGCAGTTCTTC

clone size: many
CDR3 length: 14
V gene: TRBV20-1
D gene: TRBD2
J gene: TRBJ2-1
CDR3 protein: CSARGLAEYNEQFF
CDR3 DNA: TGCAGTGCTAGAGGCCTAGCGGAATACAATGAGCAGTTCTTC

clone size: -
CDR3 length: 13
V gene: TRBV20-1
D gene: -
J gene: TRBJ1-5
CDR3 protein: CSARDTLDQPQHF
CDR3 DNA: TGCAGTGCTAGAGATACCCTTGATCAGCCCCAGCATTTT

clone size: -
CDR3 length: 14
V gene: TRBV10-1
D gene: TRBD1
J gene: TRBJ2-5
CDR3 protein: CASSEGTGWKSQYF
CDR3 DNA: TGCGCCAGCAGTGAGGGGACAGGGTGGAAGAGCCAGTACTTC

clone size: -
CDR3 length: 14
V gene: TRBV6-1
D gene: TRBD2
J gene: TRBJ2-7
CDR3 protein: CASSRTSGAYEQYF
CDR3 DNA: TGTGCCAGCAGTCGGACTAGCGGGGCCTACGAGCAGTACTTC

clone size: -
CDR3 length: 12
V gene: TRBV20-1
D gene: -
J gene: TRBJ1-1
CDR3 protein: CSAPDGNTEAFF
CDR3 DNA: TGCAGTGCCCCGGACGGGAACACTGAAGCTTTCTTT

clone size: many
CDR3 length: 17
V gene: TRBV9
D gene: TRBD1
J gene: TRBJ1-2
CDR3 protein: CASSVAQDRLTNYGYTF
CDR3 DNA: TGTGCCAGCAGCGTAGCCCAGGACAGGCTGACTAACTATGGCTACACCTTC

clone size: many
CDR3 length: 14
V gene: TRBV5-6
D gene: -
J gene: TRBJ1-4
CDR3 protein: CASSPGPVNEKLFF
CDR3 DNA: TGTGCCAGCAGCCCGGGTCCGGTCAATGAAAAACTGTTTTTT

clone size: -
CDR3 length: 14
V gene: TRBV2
D gene: -
J gene: TRBJ2-1
CDR3 protein: CASSGGTRGREQFF
CDR3 DNA: TGTGCCAGCAGTGGGGGGACCAGAGGGCGTGAGCAGTTCTTC

clone size: -
CDR3 length: 17
V gene: TRBV24-1
D gene: TRBD1
J gene: TRBJ1-6
CDR3 protein: CATSDFSRDRGNSPLHF
CDR3 DNA: TGTGCCACCAGTGATTTCTCCCGGGACAGGGGTAATTCACCCCTCCACTTT

clone size: many
CDR3 length: 14
V gene: TRBV6-7
D gene: -
J gene: TRBJ1-2
CDR3 protein: CASSLTQVNYGYTF
CDR3 DNA: TGTGCCAGCAGTTTAACACAGGTAAACTATGGCTACACCTTC

clone size: once
CDR3 length: 12
V gene: TRBV10-3
D gene: -
J gene: TRBJ2-5
CDR3 protein: CAISQGSETQYF
CDR3 DNA: TGTGCCATCTCACAGGGTTCCGAGACCCAGTACTTC

clone size: few
CDR3 length: 13
V gene: TRBV2
D gene: -
J gene: TRBJ2-5
CDR3 protein: CASNYGAAETQYF
CDR3 DNA: TGTGCCAGCAACTATGGGGCGGCAGAGACCCAGTACTTC

clone size: -
CDR3 length: 15
V gene: TRBV29-1
D gene: TRBD2
J gene: TRBJ2-1
CDR3 protein: CSIRGTSGNGDEQFF
CDR3 DNA: TGCAGCATCCGAGGGACTAGCGGGAATGGGGATGAGCAGTTCTTC

clone size: -
CDR3 length: 13
V gene: TRBV5-6
D gene: -
J gene: TRBJ2-7
CDR3 protein: CASKGGYDYEQYF
CDR3 DNA: TGTGCCAGCAAGGGGGGGTACGACTACGAGCAGTACTTC

clone size: -
CDR3 length: 15
V gene: TRBV2
D gene: -
J gene: TRBJ2-3
CDR3 protein: CASTQGRFPTDTQYF
CDR3 DNA: TGTGCCAGCACCCAGGGCCGATTCCCCACAGATACGCAGTATTTT

clone size: -
CDR3 length: 14
V gene: TRBV5-1
D gene: -
J gene: TRBJ2-2
CDR3 protein: CASSSSSTAGELFF
CDR3 DNA: TGCGCCAGCAGCTCCTCTAGTACTGCCGGGGAGCTGTTTTTT

clone size: -
CDR3 length: 15
V gene: TRBV2
D gene: TRBD1
J gene: TRBJ2-2
CDR3 protein: CASGTGGANTGELFF
CDR3 DNA: TGTGCCAGTGGGACAGGGGGCGCGAACACCGGGGAGCTGTTTTTT

clone size: -
CDR3 length: 16
V gene: TRBV14
D gene: -
J gene: TRBJ1-2
CDR3 protein: CASSQDAKRVNYGYTF
CDR3 DNA: TGTGCCAGCAGCCAAGACGCAAAGAGGGTAAACTATGGCTACACCTTC

clone size: many
CDR3 length: 14
V gene: TRBV19
D gene: -
J gene: TRBJ2-2
CDR3 protein: CASSIGGNTGELFF
CDR3 DNA: TGTGCCAGTAGTATAGGTGGGAACACCGGGGAGCTGTTTTTT

clone size: many
CDR3 length: 13
V gene: TRBV6-1
D gene: -
J gene: TRBJ1-6
CDR3 protein: CASSEDRGSPLHF
CDR3 DNA: TGTGCCAGCAGTGAAGACCGCGGTTCACCCCTCCACTTT

clone size: many
CDR3 length: 18
V gene: TRBV10-1
D gene: TRBD2
J gene: TRBJ2-1
CDR3 protein: CASSDLSGLAGGHNEQFF
CDR3 DNA: TGCGCCAGCAGTGATCTATCGGGACTAGCGGGGGGCCATAATGAGCAGTTCTTC

clone size: many
CDR3 length: 14
V gene: TRBV5-6
D gene: TRBD1
J gene: TRBJ1-2
CDR3 protein: CASSPGGGGYGYTF
CDR3 DNA: TGTGCCAGCAGTCCCGGAGGGGGCGGCTATGGCTACACCTTC

clone size: -
CDR3 length: 13
V gene: TRBV7-9
D gene: -
J gene: TRBJ2-3
CDR3 protein: CATTTGGTDTQYF
CDR3 DNA: TGTGCCACAACGACAGGCGGCACAGATACGCAGTATTTT

clone size: many
CDR3 length: 15
V gene: TRBV7-8
D gene: -
J gene: TRBJ2-1
CDR3 protein: CASSLVGGTYNEQFF
CDR3 DNA: TGTGCCAGCAGCTTAGTAGGGGGTACGTACAATGAGCAGTTCTTC

clone size: many
CDR3 length: 15
V gene: TRBV6-1
D gene: TRBD1
J gene: TRBJ2-7
CDR3 protein: CASSGPGQGAYEQYF
CDR3 DNA: TGTGCCAGCAGTGGACCGGGACAGGGGGCCTACGAGCAGTACTTC

clone size: -
CDR3 length: 13
V gene: TRBV24-1
D gene: -
J gene: TRBJ2-2
CDR3 protein: CATSGPGSGELFF
CDR3 DNA: TGTGCCACCAGTGGCCCTGGGTCCGGGGAGCTGTTTTTT

clone size: -
CDR3 length: 14
V gene: TRBV19
D gene: -
J gene: TRBJ2-6
CDR3 protein: CASNGGRLANVLTF
CDR3 DNA: TGTGCCAGTAACGGGGGGCGGCTGGCCAACGTCCTGACTTTC

clone size: -
CDR3 length: 15
V gene: TRBV11-2
D gene: -
J gene: TRBJ2-1
CDR3 protein: CASSPRGGEHNEQFF
CDR3 DNA: TGTGCCAGCAGCCCCAGAGGGGGGGAACACAATGAGCAGTTCTTC

clone size: many
CDR3 length: 16
V gene: TRBV5-1
D gene: -
J gene: TRBJ2-6
CDR3 protein: CASSLGGARGANVLTF
CDR3 DNA: TGCGCCAGCAGCTTGGGGGGAGCCCGTGGGGCCAACGTCCTGACTTTC